Listed below are T cell receptor beta chains from one sample, sequenced in a study of CD8+CD57+ T cells in acquired aplastic anemia. MiXCR was run by TCRdb on the reads, yielding one entry per CDR3 protein. The table records 250,000 to 350,000 distinct CDR3 sequences, around 60% of them present only once. The sequenced sample was sorted CD4+, CD8+, or CD8+CD57+ T cells (not recorded which) from PBMCs. The receptors originated from a human donor with severe aplastic anemia or a healthy control (not recorded which). Each CDR3 is given with its conserved first and last residue. The D gene is left open where the match is weak. Some rows mark clone size as missing; the rest say once, few, many or name a class of expanded clone.

J	size	V	D	DNA	CDR3
TRBJ1-2	-	TRBV19	TRBD1	TGTGCCAGTAGTCCTGCCGGGACAGCCGGGGACGGCTACACCTTC	CASSPAGTAGDGYTF
TRBJ1-2	-	TRBV14	-	TGTGCCAGCAGCCAGGGACTGGGCTATGGCTACACCTTC	CASSQGLGYGYTF
TRBJ2-2	many	TRBV12-3/TRBV12-4	-	TGTGCCAGCAGTTTGAGGGGGGGAGGCACCGGGGAGCTGTTTTTT	CASSLRGGGTGELFF
TRBJ1-5	-	TRBV6-5	-	TGTGCCAGCAGTTACATCCGCAGTGGGAATCAGCCCCAGCATTTT	CASSYIRSGNQPQHF
TRBJ2-7	-	TRBV20-1	TRBD2	TGCAGTGCTAGAGGGGAGCGGGGGGCCGAGGGGGAGCAGTACTTC	CSARGERGAEGEQYF
TRBJ1-5	many	TRBV6-6	TRBD1	TGTGCCAGTACGACAGGGGGCAGTCAGCCCCAGCATTTT	CASTTGGSQPQHF
TRBJ2-5	-	TRBV9	-	TGTGCCAGCAGCACAAGCCTCTCGAGTGGGGAGACCCAGTACTTC	CASSTSLSSGETQYF
TRBJ2-5	many	TRBV7-8	TRBD1	TGTGCCAGCAGCTTATTAAGGACAGGGTCCGAGACCCAGTACTTC	CASSLLRTGSETQYF
TRBJ2-7	few	TRBV20-1	TRBD1	TGCAGTGCGTGGCCAGCAGGACAGGGAGGCTACGAGCAGTACTTC	CSAWPAGQGGYEQYF
TRBJ1-1	-	TRBV20-1	TRBD1	TGCAGTGCTAGCGTTCCGGGACAGGGCCCTGAAGCTTTCTTT	CSASVPGQGPEAFF
TRBJ2-3	-	TRBV10-3	TRBD2	TGTGCCATCAGTTCTAGCGGGAAGAGTACAGATACGCAGTATTTT	CAISSSGKSTDTQYF
TRBJ2-1	-	TRBV9	TRBD2	TGTGCCAGCAGCTCCAAGGGACTAGCAGTATACAATGAGCAGTTCTTC	CASSSKGLAVYNEQFF
TRBJ1-1	-	TRBV20-1	-	TGCAGTGCAGCCGACAGATGGGTCGCTGAAGCTTTCTTT	CSAADRWVAEAFF
TRBJ2-3	few	TRBV19	-	TGTGCCAGTAGTATATCCAGGTCAGATACGCAGTATTTT	CASSISRSDTQYF
TRBJ1-1	-	TRBV18	TRBD1	TGTGCCAGCTCACCACTCCGGACAGGGGGCATCACTGAAGCTTTCTTT	CASSPLRTGGITEAFF
TRBJ1-5	-	TRBV24-1	-	TGTGCCACCAGGCAGGGGCCGGCGCCCCAGCATTTT	CATRQGPAPQHF